This passage covers 3 T cell receptor beta chains from one sample sequenced in a study of shared T cell receptors in the human thymus (TCRdb year 2021). The receptor library was made with the immunoSEQ multiplex PCR assay. TCRdb provides this immuneACCESS table in a form limited to in-frame rearrangements. Some clones are lacking; in checked studies, under half of them reflect an unresolved V gene, and why the rest are absent is not known. This sample holds under 700,000 clones; 78% were observed only once. The ten largest clones add up to more than 0.01% of the sample. The sample was also linked to a second study, of human thymus T cells.

Specimen: thymocytes. The receptors stem from a boy under two years old with a congenital heart defect. Donor details come from another sample of the same person, matched by shared clones.

This chain connects TRBV30 to TRBJ2-1; D is ambiguous. Germline CDR1 reads GTSNPN; CDR2 reads SVGIG (reference sequence). The CDR3 runs 11 residues. The ends were cut back, 2 bases at V and 7 bases at J, with 6 bases in the middle. CDR3 in amino acids: CAWSFSNEQFF. The CDR3 DNA reads as TGTGCCTGGAGTTTTTCAAATGAGCAGTTCTTC.

This clone showed up just a few times. The rearrangement uses TRBV5-6 and TRBJ2-5, with D maybe TRBD2 (5 bases). The CDR3 contains 15 residues. Trimming pared 6 bases from V and 5 bases from J, leaving 20 bases between. Germline V gene sequence: CDR1 SGHDT, CDR2 YYEEEE. CDR3 in amino acids: CASNPIGGSVETQYF. CDR3 nucleotide sequence: TGTGCCAGCAACCCAATAGGAGGCTCCGTGGAGACCCAGTACTTC.

This chain joins TRBV19 and TRBJ1-5; 7 nucleotides match TRBD1. Trimming took 5 bases from V and 2 from J; bases not matched to a gene: 12. CDR1 LNHDA and CDR2 SQIVND come from the germline V gene (reference sequence). The CDR3 has 17 amino acids. The CDR3 loop is CASSEPDREMCNQPQHF. The CDR3 bases are TGTGCCAGTAGTGAGCCCGACAGGGAGATGTGCAATCAGCCCCAGCATTTT.